Sequencing of this T cell receptor beta chain was carried out in a study of human T cells and chemical hapten exposure. Study-level results: TCRs at high frequency, those above 1 in 1000, did not change with DPC sensitization.

V was cut by 2 bases and J by 6 bases, with 13 bases left in between. This CDR3 is 15 amino acids long. The germline V gene encodes CDR1 LGHDT and CDR2 YNNKEL (reference sequence). The library put unique molecular identifiers onto individual cDNA molecules. One entry per CDR3 protein results from TCRdb running MiXCR on the 5' RACE reads. This sample has some 150,000 distinct CDR3 sequences, with 4.1% found just once. Unfractionated whole blood yielded total RNA. The table lists this clonotype with many counts. The antigen is not known. The chain joins TRBV3-1 to TRBJ2-2; D unclear. The origin of this receptor is a female donor in good health. The CDR3 loop is CASSQLFIRSGELFF. CDR3 nucleotide sequence: TGTGCCAGCAGCCAACTTTTTATCCGGTCCGGGGAGCTGTTTTTT.